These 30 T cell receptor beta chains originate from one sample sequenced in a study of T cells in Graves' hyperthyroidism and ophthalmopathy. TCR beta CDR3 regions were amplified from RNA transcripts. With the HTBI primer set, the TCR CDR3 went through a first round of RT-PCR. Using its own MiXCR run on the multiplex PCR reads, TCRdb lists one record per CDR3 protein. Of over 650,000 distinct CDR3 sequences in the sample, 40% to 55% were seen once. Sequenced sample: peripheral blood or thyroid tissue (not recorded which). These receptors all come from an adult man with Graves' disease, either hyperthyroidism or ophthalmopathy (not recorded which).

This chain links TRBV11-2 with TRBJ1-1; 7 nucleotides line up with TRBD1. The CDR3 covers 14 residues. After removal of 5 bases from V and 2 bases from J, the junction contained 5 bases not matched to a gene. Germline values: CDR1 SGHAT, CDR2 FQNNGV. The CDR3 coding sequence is TGTGCCAGCAGCCAAGGGACAGACAACACTGAAGCTTTCTTT. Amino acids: CASSQGTDNTEAFF.

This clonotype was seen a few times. The CDR3: CASSLRSNNYGYTF. The CDR3 nucleotides are TGTGCCAGCAGTTTACGGTCGAATAACTATGGCTACACCTTC. This sequence joins TRBV27 and TRBJ1-2, with D uncertain. CDR3 length equals 14 residues. Per germline, CDR1 MNHEY and CDR2 SMNVEV (reference sequence). V gave up 2 bases and J gave up 1 base, with 8 bases separating them.

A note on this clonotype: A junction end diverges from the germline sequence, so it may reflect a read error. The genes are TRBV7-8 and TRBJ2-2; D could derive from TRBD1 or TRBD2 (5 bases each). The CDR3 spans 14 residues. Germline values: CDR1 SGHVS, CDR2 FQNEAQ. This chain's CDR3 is CASSQDQGAGGLFF. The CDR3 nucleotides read TGTGCCAGCAGCCAAGATCAAGGGGCTGGGGGGCTGTTTTTT. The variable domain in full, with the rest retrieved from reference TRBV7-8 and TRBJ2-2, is GAGVSQSPRYKVAKRGQDVALRCDPISGHVSLFWYQQALGQGPEFLTYFQNEAQLDKSGLPSDRFFAERPEGSVSTLKIQRTQQEDSAVYLCASSQDQGAGGLFFGEGSRLTVL.

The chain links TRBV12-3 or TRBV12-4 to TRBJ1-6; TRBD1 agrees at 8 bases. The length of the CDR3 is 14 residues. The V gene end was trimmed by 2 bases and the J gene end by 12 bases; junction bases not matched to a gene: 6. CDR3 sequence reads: CASSLSRTGKPLHF. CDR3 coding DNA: TGTGCCAGCAGTTTATCAAGGACAGGGAAACCCCTCCACTTT.

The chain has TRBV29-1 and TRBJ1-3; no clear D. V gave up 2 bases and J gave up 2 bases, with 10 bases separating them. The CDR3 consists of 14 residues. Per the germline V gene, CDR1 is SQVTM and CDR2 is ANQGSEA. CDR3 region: CSVEFAGTGNTIYF. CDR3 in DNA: TGCAGCGTTGAATTCGCGGGGACTGGAAACACCATATATTTT.

The CDR3 protein is CATSDPTDGRYGYTF. The CDR3 bases are TGTGCCACCAGTGACCCGACAGACGGCCGCTATGGCTACACCTTC. The V gene is TRBV24-1, the J gene TRBJ1-2, with D maybe TRBD1 (5 bases). Trimming stripped 4 bases from V and 4 bases from J, with 15 bases between. Germline-derived CDR1 and CDR2 are KGHDR and SFDVKD. CDR3 length: 15 amino acids.

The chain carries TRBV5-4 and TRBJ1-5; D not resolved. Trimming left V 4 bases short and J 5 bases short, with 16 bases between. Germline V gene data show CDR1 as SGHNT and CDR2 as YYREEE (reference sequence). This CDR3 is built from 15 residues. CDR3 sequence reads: CASSQEDGYYQPQHF. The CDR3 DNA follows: TGTGCCAGCAGCCAAGAAGACGGCTATTATCAGCCCCAGCATTTT.

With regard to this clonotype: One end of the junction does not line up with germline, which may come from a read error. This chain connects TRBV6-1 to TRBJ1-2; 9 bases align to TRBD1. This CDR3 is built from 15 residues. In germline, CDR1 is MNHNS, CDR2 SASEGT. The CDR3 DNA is TGTTCCAGCAGTCTCTCCTTGACAGGGGGCTATGGCTACACCTTC. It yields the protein CSSSLSLTGGYGYTF.

Here the CDR3 DNA reads TGTGCCAGCAGTGAAGACAGGGAACTAACCTACGAGCAGTACTTC. This encodes CASSEDRELTYEQYF. This chain links TRBV2 with TRBJ2-7; tentative D call: TRBD1 (6 bases). The ends were cut back, 1 base at V and 2 bases at J, with 12 bases in the middle. This CDR3 is 15 amino acids long. CDR1 and CDR2 (germline): SNHLY, FYNNEI.

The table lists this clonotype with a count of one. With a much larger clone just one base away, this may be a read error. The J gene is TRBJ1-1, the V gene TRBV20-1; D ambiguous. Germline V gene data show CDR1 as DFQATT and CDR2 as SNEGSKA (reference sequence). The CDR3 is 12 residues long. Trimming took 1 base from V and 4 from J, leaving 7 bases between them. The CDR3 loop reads CSARGLTTEAFF. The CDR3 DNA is TGCAGTGCTAGAGGGCTGACCACTGAAGCTTTCTTT.

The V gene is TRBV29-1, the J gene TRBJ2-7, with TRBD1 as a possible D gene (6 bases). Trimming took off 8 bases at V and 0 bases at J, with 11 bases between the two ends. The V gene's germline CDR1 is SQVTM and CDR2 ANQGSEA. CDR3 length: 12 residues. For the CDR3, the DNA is TGCAGCTCTGACAGGAACTCCTACGAGCAGTACTTC. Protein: CSSDRNSYEQYF.

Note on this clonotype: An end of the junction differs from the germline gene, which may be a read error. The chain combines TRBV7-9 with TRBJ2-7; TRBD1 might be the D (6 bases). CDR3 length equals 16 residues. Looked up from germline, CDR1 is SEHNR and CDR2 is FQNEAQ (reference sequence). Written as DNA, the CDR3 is TGTGCCAGCAGCTCCAGTGGGACAAGTGAAGCCTGCGAGCGGTACTTC. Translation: CASSSSGTSEACERYF.

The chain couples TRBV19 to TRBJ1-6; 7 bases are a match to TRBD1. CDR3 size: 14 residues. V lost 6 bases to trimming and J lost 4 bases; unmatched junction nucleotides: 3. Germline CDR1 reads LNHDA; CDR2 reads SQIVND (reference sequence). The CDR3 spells CASRQTGYNSPLHF. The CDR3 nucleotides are TGTGCCAGTAGGCAGACAGGGTATAATTCACCCCTCCACTTT.

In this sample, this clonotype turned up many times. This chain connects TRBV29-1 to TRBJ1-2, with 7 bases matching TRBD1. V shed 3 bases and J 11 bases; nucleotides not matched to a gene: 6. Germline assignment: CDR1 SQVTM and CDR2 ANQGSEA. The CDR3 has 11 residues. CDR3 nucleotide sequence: TGCAGCGTTGAGCGTGACAGGGTTTACACCTTC. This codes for CSVERDRVYTF. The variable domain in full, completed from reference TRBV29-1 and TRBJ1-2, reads SAVISQKPSRDICQRGTSLTIQCQVDSQVTMMFWYRQQPGQSLTLIATANQGSEATYESGFVIDKFPISRPNLTFSTLTVSNMSPEDSSIYLCSVERDRVYTFGSGTRLTVV.

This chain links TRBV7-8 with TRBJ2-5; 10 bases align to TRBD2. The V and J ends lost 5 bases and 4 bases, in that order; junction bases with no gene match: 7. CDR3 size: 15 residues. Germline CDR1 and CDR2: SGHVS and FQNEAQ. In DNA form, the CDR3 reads TGTGCCAGCAGCAAGAGCGGGGGGGCCGGAGAGACCCAGTACTTC. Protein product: CASSKSGGAGETQYF.

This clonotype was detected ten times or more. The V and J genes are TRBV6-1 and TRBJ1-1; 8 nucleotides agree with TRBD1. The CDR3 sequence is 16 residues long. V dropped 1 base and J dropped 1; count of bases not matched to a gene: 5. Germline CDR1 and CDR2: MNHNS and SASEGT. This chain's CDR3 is CASSEGSGQGNTEAFF. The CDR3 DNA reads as TGTGCCAGCAGTGAAGGCTCTGGACAGGGGAACACTGAAGCTTTCTTT.

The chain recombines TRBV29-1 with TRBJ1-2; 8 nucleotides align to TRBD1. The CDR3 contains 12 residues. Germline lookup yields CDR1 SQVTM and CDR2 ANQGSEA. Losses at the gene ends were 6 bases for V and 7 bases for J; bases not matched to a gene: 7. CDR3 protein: CSVKTGARGYTF. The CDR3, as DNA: TGCAGCGTCAAGACAGGGGCGCGTGGCTACACCTTC.

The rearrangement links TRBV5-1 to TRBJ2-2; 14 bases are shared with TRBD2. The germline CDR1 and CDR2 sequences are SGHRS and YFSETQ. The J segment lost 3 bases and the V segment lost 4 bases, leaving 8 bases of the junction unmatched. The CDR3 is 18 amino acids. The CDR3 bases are TGCGCCAGCAGCCTTCAGGGACTAGCGGGAGCGGACACCGGGGAGCTGTTTTTT. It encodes CASSLQGLAGADTGELFF.

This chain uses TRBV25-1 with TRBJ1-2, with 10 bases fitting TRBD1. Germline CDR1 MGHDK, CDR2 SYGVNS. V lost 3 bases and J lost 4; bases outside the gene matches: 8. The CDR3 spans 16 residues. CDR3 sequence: CASSDPLTGGGYGYTF. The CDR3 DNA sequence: TGTGCCAGCAGTGATCCCTTGACAGGGGGCGGCTATGGCTACACCTTC.

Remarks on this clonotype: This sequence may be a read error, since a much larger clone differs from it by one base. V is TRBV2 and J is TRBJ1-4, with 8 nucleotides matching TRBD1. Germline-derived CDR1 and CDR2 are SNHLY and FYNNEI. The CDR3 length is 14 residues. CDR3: CASSRGRGGEQLFF. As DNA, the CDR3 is TGTGCCAGCAGCAGGGGGCGAGGAGGTGAACAACTGTTTTTT.

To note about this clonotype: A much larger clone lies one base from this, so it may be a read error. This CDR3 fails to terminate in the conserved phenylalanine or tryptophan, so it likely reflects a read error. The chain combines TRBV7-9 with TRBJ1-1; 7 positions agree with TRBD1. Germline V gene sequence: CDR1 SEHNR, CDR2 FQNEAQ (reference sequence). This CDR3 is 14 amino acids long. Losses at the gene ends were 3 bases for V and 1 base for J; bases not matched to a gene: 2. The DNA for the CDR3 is TGTGCCAGCAGCTTGCACAGGGGGAACACTGAAGCTTTCTCT. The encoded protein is CASSLHRGNTEAFS.

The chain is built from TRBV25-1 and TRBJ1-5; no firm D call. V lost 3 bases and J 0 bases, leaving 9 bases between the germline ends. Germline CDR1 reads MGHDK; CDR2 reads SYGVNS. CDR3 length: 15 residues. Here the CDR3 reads CASSDDGVSNQPQHF. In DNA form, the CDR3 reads TGTGCCAGCAGTGACGACGGAGTTAGCAATCAGCCCCAGCATTTT.

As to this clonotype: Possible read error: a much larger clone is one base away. The chain's CDR3 is CASRPSAGAEQYF. Written as DNA, the CDR3 is TGTGCCAGCAGACCCTCGGCGGGAGCTGAACAGTACTTC. The V and J genes are TRBV7-2 and TRBJ2-7, with TRBD2 matching 7 bases. V lost 6 bases and J lost 10; bases outside the gene matches: 12. CDR1 is SGHTA and CDR2 is FQGNSA in the germline V gene. This CDR3 region has 13 residues.

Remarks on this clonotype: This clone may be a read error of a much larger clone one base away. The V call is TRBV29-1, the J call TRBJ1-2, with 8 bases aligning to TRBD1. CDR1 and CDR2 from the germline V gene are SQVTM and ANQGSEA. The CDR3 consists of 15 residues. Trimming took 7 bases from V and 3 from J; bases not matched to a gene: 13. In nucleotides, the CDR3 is TGCAGCGCTGAGGTCCCTGGACAGGGCGACTATGGCTACACCTTC. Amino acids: CSAEVPGQGDYGYTF.

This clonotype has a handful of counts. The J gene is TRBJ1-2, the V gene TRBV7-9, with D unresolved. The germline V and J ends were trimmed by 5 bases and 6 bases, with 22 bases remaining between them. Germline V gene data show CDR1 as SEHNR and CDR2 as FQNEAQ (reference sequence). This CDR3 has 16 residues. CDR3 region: CASSAQRPLKVHGYTF. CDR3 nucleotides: TGTGCCAGCAGCGCCCAAAGGCCCCTCAAGGTCCATGGCTACACCTTC.

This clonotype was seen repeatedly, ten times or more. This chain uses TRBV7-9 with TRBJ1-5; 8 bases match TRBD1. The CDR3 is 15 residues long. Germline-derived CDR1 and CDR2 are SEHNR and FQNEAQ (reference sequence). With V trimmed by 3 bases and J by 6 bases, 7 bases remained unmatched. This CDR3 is CASSFGLGQAQPQHF. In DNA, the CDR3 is TGTGCCAGCAGCTTCGGGCTGGGACAGGCTCAGCCCCAGCATTTT.

The DNA for the CDR3 is TGCAGCGGACCGGGACAGGGGAATGGCTACACCTTC. This encodes CSGPGQGNGYTF. The chain has TRBV29-1 and TRBJ1-2, with TRBD1 matching 10 bases. CDR1 is SQVTM, CDR2 ANQGSEA, per germline. The trim removed 7 bases at V and 6 bases at J, leaving 5 bases unmatched. This CDR3 is 12 amino acids long.

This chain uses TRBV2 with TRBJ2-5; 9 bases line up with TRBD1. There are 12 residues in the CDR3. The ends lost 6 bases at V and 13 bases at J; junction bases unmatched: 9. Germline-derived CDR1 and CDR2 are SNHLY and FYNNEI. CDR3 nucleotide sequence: TGTGCCAGCAGCCTAACAGGGGGCGGGCTGTACTTC. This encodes CASSLTGGGLYF.

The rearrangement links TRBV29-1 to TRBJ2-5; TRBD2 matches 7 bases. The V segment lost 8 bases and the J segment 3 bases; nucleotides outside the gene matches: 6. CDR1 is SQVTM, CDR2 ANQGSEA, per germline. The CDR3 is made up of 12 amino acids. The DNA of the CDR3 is TGCAGCTTAGTGGCGGGGGAAGAGACCCAGTACTTC. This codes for CSLVAGEETQYF.

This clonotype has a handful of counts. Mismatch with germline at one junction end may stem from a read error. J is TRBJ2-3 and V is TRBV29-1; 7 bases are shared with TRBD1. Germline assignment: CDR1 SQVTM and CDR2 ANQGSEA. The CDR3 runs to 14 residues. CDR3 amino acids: CSVQGQTGTDTQYF. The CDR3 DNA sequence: TGTAGCGTTCAGGGACAGACGGGAACAGATACGCAGTATTTT.